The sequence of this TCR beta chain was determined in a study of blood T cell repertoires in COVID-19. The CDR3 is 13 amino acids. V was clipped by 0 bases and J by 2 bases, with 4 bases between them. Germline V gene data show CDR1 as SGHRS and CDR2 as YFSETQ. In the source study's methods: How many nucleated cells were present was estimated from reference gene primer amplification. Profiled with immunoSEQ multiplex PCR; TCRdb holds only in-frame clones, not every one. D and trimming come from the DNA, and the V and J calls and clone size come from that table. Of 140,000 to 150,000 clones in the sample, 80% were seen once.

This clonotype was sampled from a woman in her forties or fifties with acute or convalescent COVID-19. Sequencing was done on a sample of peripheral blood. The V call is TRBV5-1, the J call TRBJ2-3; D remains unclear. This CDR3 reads CASSLVHTDTQYF. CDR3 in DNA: TGCGCCAGCAGCTTGGTTCACACAGATACGCAGTATTTT.